This T cell receptor beta chain was identified in a study of neurological immune-mediated disorders. The study's findings and limits: The greatest TCR clonal expansion appeared in HTLV-1-associated myelopathy and the smallest, falling below healthy controls, in multiple sclerosis.

At least ten counts were recorded for this clonotype. Its antigen is as yet unknown. 5'RACE generated cDNA with 10-nucleotide random UMIs. TCRdb re-called the 5' RACE reads through MiXCR, storing one row per CDR3 protein. This sample has about 35,000 distinct CDR3 sequences, with less than 8.5% found just once. CDR1 and CDR2 (germline): DFQATT, SNEGSKA (reference sequence). There are 12 residues in the CDR3. V lost 5 bases, J lost 7 bases, and 14 bases lay in between. The chain employs TRBV20-1 and TRBJ1-1, with D unresolved. The receptor's source is a woman aged 35 to 49 in good health. The sample taken for sequencing was PBMCs. This CDR3 reads CSAPGEVREAFF. CDR3 bases: TGCAGTGCTCCTGGAGAGGTCCGTGAAGCTTTCTTT.